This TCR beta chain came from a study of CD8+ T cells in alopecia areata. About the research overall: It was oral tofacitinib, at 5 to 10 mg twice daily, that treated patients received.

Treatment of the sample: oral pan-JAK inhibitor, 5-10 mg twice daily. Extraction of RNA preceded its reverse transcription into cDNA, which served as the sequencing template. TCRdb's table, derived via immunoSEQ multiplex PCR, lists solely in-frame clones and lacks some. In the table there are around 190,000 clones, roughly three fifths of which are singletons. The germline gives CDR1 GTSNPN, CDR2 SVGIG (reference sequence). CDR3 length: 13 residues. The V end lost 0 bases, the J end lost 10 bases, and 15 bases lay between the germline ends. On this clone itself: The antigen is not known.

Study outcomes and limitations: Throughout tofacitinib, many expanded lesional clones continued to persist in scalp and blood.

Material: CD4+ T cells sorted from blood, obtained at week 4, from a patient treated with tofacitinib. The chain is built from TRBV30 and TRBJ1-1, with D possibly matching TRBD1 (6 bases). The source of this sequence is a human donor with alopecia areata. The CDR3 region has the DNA TGTGCCTGGAGTGTACGGACAGACGGTGGAGCTTTCTTT. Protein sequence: CAWSVRTDGGAFF.